This TCR beta chain is from a study of lymphopenia after photon versus proton radiotherapy. Whole-study findings and limits: Photon-treated patients lost naive T cells and TCR diversity; proton-treated stayed stable. Larger post-nadir TCR diversity loss correlated inversely with survival in deceased patients. Oligoclonal CD8+ Temra expansion after nadir drove photon patients' diversity drop. Better survival with proton therapy was suggested as possible, not demonstrated.

The length of the CDR3 is 13 residues. Deletions cut 3 bases from V and 1 base from J, with 8 bases between. Germline lookup yields CDR1 GTSNPN and CDR2 SVGIG (reference sequence). Clones were sequenced by immunoSEQ multiplex PCR, and TCRdb holds only the in-frame ones, with some missing. The repertoire holds about 14,000 clones, with 65% to 85% as singletons. With regard to this clone: The antigen remains unidentified.

This TCR was recovered from a man in his fifties with gastric cancer. This rearrangement joins TRBV30 to TRBJ2-3; D unresolved. The sequences come from peripheral blood, collected from a patient treated with photon-based radiotherapy. The DNA for the CDR3 is TGTGCCTGGAGCAAGACTCGCACAGATACGCAGTATTTT. It codes for CAWSKTRTDTQYF.